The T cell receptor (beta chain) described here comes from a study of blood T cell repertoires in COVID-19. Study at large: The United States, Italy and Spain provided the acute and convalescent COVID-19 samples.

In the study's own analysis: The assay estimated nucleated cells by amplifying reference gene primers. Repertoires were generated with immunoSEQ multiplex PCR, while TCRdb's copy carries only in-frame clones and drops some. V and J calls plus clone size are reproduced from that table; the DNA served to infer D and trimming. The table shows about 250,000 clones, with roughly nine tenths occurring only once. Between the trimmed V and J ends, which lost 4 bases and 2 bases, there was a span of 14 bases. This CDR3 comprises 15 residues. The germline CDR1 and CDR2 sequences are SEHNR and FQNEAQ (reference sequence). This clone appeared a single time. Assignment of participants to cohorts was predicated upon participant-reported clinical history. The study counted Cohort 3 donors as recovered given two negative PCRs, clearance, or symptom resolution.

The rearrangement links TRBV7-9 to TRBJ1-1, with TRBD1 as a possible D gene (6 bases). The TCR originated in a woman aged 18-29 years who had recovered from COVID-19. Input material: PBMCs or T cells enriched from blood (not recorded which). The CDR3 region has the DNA TGTGCCAGCAGCTCGCGGCCCAGGGGTAACACTGAAGCTTTCTTT. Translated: CASSSRPRGNTEAFF.